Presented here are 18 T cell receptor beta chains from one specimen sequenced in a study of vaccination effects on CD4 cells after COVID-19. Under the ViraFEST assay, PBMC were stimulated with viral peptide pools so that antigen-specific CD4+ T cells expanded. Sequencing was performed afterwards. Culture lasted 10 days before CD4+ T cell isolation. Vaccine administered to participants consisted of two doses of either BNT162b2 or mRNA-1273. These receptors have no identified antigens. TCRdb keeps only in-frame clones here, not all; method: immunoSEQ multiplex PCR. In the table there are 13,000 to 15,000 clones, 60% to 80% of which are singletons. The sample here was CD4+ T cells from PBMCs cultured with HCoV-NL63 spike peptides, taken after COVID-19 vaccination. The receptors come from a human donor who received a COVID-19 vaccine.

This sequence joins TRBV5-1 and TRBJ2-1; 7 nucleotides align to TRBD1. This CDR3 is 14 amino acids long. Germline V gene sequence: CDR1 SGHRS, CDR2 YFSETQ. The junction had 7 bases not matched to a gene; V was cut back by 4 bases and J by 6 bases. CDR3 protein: CASSPGQTLNEQFF. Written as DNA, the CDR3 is TGCGCCAGCAGCCCGGGACAGACTCTCAATGAGCAGTTCTTC.

CDR3 nucleotide sequence: TGTGCCAGCAGTTTGTCTTTTAGCGGGAGAGGGGCCTACGAGCAGTACTTC. Amino acids: CASSLSFSGRGAYEQYF. The V gene is TRBV27, the J gene TRBJ2-7, with 9 bases identical to TRBD2. J lost 2 bases, V lost 3 bases, and 11 bases had no gene match. Looked up from germline, CDR1 is MNHEY and CDR2 is SMNVEV (reference sequence). This CDR3 is 17 amino acids long.

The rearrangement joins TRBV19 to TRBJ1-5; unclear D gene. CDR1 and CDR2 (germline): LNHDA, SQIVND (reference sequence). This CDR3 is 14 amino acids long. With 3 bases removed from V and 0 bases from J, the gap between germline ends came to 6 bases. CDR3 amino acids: CASSIRSSNQPQHF. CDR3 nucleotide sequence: TGTGCCAGTAGTATTAGGTCTAGCAATCAGCCCCAGCATTTT.

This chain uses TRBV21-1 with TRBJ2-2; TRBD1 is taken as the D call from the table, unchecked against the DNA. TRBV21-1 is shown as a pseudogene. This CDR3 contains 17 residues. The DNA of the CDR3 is TGTGCCAGCAGCAAAGAGCAGGGGGAAGTAAACACCGGGGAGCTGTTTTTT. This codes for CASSKEQGEVNTGELFF.

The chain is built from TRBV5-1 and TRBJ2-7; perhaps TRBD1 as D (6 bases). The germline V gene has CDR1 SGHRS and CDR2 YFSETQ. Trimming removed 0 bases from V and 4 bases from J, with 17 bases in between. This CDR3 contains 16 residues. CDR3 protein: CASSLESPGAIYEQYF. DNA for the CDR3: TGCGCCAGCAGCTTGGAGTCTCCAGGGGCCATTTACGAGCAGTACTTC.

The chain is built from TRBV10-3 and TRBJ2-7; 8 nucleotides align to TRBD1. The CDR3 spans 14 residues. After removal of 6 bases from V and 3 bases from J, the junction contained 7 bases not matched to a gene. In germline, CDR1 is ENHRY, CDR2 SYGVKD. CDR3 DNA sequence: TGTGCCATCAGGGACTCTGACAGGGGCTACGAGCAGTACTTC. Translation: CAIRDSDRGYEQYF.

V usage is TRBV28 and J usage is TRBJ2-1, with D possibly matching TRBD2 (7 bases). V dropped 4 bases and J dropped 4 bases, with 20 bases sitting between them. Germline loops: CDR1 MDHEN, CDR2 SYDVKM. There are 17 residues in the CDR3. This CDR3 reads CASSSGQGRALYNEQFF. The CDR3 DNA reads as TGTGCCAGCAGTTCCGGCCAGGGGAGGGCCTTATACAATGAGCAGTTCTTC.

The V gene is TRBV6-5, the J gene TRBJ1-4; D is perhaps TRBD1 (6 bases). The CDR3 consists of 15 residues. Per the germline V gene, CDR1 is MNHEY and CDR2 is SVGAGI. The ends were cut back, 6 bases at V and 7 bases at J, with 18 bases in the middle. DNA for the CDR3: TGTGCCAGCAGGGCCACACAGGGAGGGGGTGAAAAACTGTTTTTT. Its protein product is CASRATQGGGEKLFF.

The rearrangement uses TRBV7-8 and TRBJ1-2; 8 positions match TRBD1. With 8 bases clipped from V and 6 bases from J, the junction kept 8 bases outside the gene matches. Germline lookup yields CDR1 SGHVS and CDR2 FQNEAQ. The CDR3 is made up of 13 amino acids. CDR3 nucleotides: TGTGCCAGCTCGGGACAGGTCCTTAATGGCTACACCTTC. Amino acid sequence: CASSGQVLNGYTF.

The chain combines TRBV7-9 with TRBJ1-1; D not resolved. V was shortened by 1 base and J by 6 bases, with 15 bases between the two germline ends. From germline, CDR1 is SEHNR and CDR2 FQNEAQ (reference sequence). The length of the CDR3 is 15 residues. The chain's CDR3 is CASSLVLGPTAEAFF. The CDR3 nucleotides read TGTGCCAGCAGCTTAGTCCTGGGTCCGACCGCTGAAGCTTTCTTT.

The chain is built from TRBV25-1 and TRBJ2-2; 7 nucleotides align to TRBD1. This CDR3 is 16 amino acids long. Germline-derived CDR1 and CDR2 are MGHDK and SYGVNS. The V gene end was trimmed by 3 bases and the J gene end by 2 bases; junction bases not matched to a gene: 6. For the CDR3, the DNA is TGTGCCAGCAGTGATTTCGACAGGGCAAACACCGGGGAGCTGTTTTTT. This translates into CASSDFDRANTGELFF.

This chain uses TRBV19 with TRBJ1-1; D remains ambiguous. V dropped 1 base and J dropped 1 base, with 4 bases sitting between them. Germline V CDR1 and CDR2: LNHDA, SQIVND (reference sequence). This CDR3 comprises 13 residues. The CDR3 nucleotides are TGTGCCAGTAGTATAGCCAGGAACACTGAAGCTTTCTTT. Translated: CASSIARNTEAFF.

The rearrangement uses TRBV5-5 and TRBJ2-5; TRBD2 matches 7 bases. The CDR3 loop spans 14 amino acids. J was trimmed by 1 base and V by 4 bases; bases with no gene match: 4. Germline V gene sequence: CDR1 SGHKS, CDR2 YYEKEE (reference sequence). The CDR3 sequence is CASSRWGGQETQYF. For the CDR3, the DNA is TGTGCCAGCAGCCGTTGGGGGGGCCAAGAGACCCAGTACTTC.

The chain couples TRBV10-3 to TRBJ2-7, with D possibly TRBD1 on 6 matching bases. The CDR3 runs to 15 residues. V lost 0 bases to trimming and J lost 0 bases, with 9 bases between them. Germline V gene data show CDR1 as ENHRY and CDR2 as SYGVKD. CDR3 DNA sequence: TGTGCCATCAGTGAGTCGACGGACAGCTCCTACGAGCAGTACTTC. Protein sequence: CAISESTDSSYEQYF.

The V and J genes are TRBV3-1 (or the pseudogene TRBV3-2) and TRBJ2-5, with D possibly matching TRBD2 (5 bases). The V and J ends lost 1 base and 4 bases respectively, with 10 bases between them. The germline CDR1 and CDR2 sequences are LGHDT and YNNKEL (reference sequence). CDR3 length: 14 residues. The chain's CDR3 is CASSQGTRIETQYF. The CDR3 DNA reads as TGTGCCAGCAGCCAAGGAACTAGGATAGAGACCCAGTACTTC.

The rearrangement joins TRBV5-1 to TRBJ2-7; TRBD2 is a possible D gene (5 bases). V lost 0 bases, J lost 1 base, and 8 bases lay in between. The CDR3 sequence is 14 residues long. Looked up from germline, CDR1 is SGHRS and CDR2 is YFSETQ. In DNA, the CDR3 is TGCGCCAGCAGCTTGGGGCAGCGGTCCTACGAGCAGTACTTC. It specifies CASSLGQRSYEQYF.

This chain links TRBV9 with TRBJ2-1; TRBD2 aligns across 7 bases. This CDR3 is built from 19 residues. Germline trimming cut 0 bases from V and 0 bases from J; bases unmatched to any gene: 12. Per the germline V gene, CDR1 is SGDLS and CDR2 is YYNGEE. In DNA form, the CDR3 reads TGTGCCAGCAGCGTAGCGGGGGGACTACCTTTTAGCTCCTACAATGAGCAGTTCTTC. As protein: CASSVAGGLPFSSYNEQFF.

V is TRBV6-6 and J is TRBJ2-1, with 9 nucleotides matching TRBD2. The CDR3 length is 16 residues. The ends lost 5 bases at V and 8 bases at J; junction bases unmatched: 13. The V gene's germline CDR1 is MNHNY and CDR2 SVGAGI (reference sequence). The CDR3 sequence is CASSTGSGGLLDEQFF. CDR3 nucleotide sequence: TGTGCCAGCAGTACCGGGAGCGGGGGGCTTCTCGATGAGCAGTTCTTC.